These T cell receptor beta chains were read from a single sample in a study of shared T cell receptors in the human thymus. The method was immunoSEQ multiplex PCR; TCRdb's version includes in-frame clones alone and lacks a portion of them. Here the sample spans approximately 660,000 clones, 88% being singletons. These same data were also listed under a study on human thymus T cells.

Specimen: thymocytes. The receptor set was obtained from a boy younger than two with a congenital heart defect. Each CDR3 is given with its conserved first and last residue. D genes are given only for firm matches. Clone size is stated in some rows and not others, as once, few, many or a class when expanded.

v_gene	d_gene	j_gene	abundance	CDR3nt	CDR3aa
TRBV15	-	TRBJ2-2	-	TGTGCCACCAGCAGAGGCTACGGTCCCGGGGAGCTGTTTTTT	CATSRGYGPGELFF
TRBV2	-	TRBJ1-2	-	TGTGCCAACAGCCCCGACAGGAGACGAACCTATGGCTACACCTTC	CANSPDRRRTYGYTF
TRBV7-6	-	TRBJ2-2	-	TGTGCCAGCAGCCCGGGGACACCCGCGAGGACCGGGGAGCTGTTTTTT	CASSPGTPARTGELFF
TRBV12-5	TRBD1	TRBJ1-3	-	TGTGCTAGTGGTTTGGCCCTCGGGACAGGGGGCGAGCCGTCCTCTGGAAACACCATATATTTT	CASGLALGTGGEPSSGNTIYF
TRBV9	-	TRBJ1-1	-	TGTGCCAGCAGGTCTTACCCAGGGCCGAACACTGAAGCTTTCTTT	CASRSYPGPNTEAFF
TRBV2	-	TRBJ2-1	-	TGTGCCAGCAGTGGGACATCGTACGGTGAGCAGTTCTTC	CASSGTSYGEQFF
TRBV11-2	-	TRBJ2-1	-	TGTGCCAGCAGCTTAGCGCGAATTGAAAGCTCCTACAATGAGCAGTTCTTC	CASSLARIESSYNEQFF
TRBV11-2	TRBD2	TRBJ2-2	-	TGTGCCAGCAGTTTCCCCCCTCGACTAGCGGGAGGGTGGGCCGGGGAGCTGTTTTTT	CASSFPPRLAGGWAGELFF
TRBV14	TRBD2	TRBJ2-7	-	TGTGCCAGCAGCCAGTTATCTAGCGGGCGCTCCTACGAGCAGTACTTC	CASSQLSSGRSYEQYF
TRBV15	TRBD1	TRBJ2-1	once	TGTGCCACCAGCAGTTGGACAGGGTGGTCCTACAATGAGCAGTTCTTC	CATSSWTGWSYNEQFF
TRBV14	TRBD2	TRBJ2-1	-	TGTGCCAGCAGCCAAGCCTTGGGAGGGATGCCCTACAATGAGCAGTTCTTC	CASSQALGGMPYNEQFF
TRBV6-5	-	TRBJ2-7	once	TGTGCCAGCAGCCGTGACAGGTACTACGAGCAGTACTTC	CASSRDRYYEQYF
TRBV5-4	-	TRBJ2-3	-	TGTGCCAGCAGCTTTCTATCCAAAGATACGCAGTATTTT	CASSFLSKDTQYF
TRBV6-1	TRBD1	TRBJ2-7	-	TGTGCCAGCAGGGAAGGGACAGACTACGAGCAGTACTTC	CASREGTDYEQYF
TRBV6-1	TRBD1	TRBJ1-2	-	TGTGCCAGCACCGGACAGGGGGCGGCTGGCTACACCTTC	CASTGQGAAGYTF
TRBV15	TRBD1	TRBJ2-3	few	TGTGCCACCAGCTGGAACCGGGACAGGATCTCAGATACGCAGTATTTT	CATSWNRDRISDTQYF
TRBV27	-	TRBJ1-2	-	TGTGCCAGCAGCTCGGACAGTAAGCCATATGGCTACACCTTC	CASSSDSKPYGYTF
TRBV4-1	-	TRBJ2-1	once	TGCGCCAGCAGCCTCCCCCCGGGGACAACCTACAATGAGCAGTTCTTC	CASSLPPGTTYNEQFF
TRBV9	-	TRBJ2-3	-	TGTGCCAGCAGCGTAGTGGGTCTAGACACAGATACGCAGTATTTT	CASSVVGLDTDTQYF
TRBV6-5	TRBD2	TRBJ2-1	-	TGTGCCAGCGGGACTAGCGGAATTCGGGGCATTCTCTTC	CASGTSGIRGILF
TRBV27	TRBD1	TRBJ1-2	-	TGTGCCAGCACCGGGACAGGGAACCCCAACTATGGCTACACCTTC	CASTGTGNPNYGYTF
TRBV27	-	TRBJ2-7	-	TGTGCCAGCAGTTTATCGGCCTCGAGGGTCGGGACCTACGAGCAGTACTTC	CASSLSASRVGTYEQYF
TRBV4-3	TRBD2	TRBJ2-7	-	TGCGCCAGCAGCTCCCGGACTAGCGGCTACGAGCAGTACTTC	CASSSRTSGYEQYF
TRBV4-2	-	TRBJ1-3	-	TGTGCCAGCAGCCTCGGGACTTCCTCTGGAAACACCATATATTTT	CASSLGTSSGNTIYF
TRBV7-9	-	TRBJ2-3	-	TGTGCCAGCAGCTTATGGTTGAGGTCCACAGATACGCAGTATTTT	CASSLWLRSTDTQYF
TRBV5-4	TRBD2	TRBJ2-2	-	TGTGCCAGCAGCTTGGGAGCGGGACCTAACACCGGGGAGCTGTTTTTT	CASSLGAGPNTGELFF
TRBV30	TRBD2	TRBJ2-7	-	TGTGCCTGGAGTTTAGCGGGGTTCTCCTACGAGCAGTACTTC	CAWSLAGFSYEQYF
TRBV28	-	TRBJ2-5	-	TGTGCCAGCAGCACCCCGGGGTGCGGCCAAGAGACCCAGTACTTC	CASSTPGCGQETQYF
TRBV25-1	-	TRBJ2-3	-	TGTGCCAGCCAAAGAGACTTACTTGGAGATACGCAGTATTTT	CASQRDLLGDTQYF
TRBV25-1	-	TRBJ2-5	-	TGTGCCAGCAAATCAGGGTACCAAGAGACCCAGTACTTC	CASKSGYQETQYF
TRBV28	-	TRBJ1-1	-	TGTGCCAGCAGTTTACCCCGAAGAGAGGAAGTAGAATCTAAGCAGTTT	CASSLPRREEVESKQF
TRBV21-1	-	TRBJ2-1	-	TGTGCCAGCAGCAAAGAAGGGCTTAACAGGATCTACAATGAGCAGTTCTTC	CASSKEGLNRIYNEQFF
TRBV23-1	TRBD1	TRBJ2-7	-	TGCGCCAGCAGTCAATCGCGGACAGGGTATTACGAGCAGTACTTC	CASSQSRTGYYEQYF
TRBV28	-	TRBJ2-7	-	TGTGCCAGCTTAAGGGCCCACAGGTTAACCTACGAGCAGTACTTC	CASLRAHRLTYEQYF
TRBV7-9	TRBD2	TRBJ2-7	-	TGTGCCAGCAGCCGTCGCTCTAGCGGGAGCTCCTACGAGCAGTACTTC	CASSRRSSGSSYEQYF
TRBV6-1	-	TRBJ1-2	few	TGTGCCGTCGAGGATGGGGGCGGACCCAGCTATGGCTACACCTTC	CAVEDGGGPSYGYTF
TRBV27	-	TRBJ1-2	once	TGTGCCAGCAGATCCGGACAGTTCAACTATGGCTACACCTTC	CASRSGQFNYGYTF
TRBV7-2	TRBD2	TRBJ2-3	-	TGTGCCAGCAGCGTTACTAGCGGGAGTCCCACAGATACGCAGTATTTT	CASSVTSGSPTDTQYF
TRBV5-6	-	TRBJ1-4	-	TGTGCCAGCAGCCTTAGCGGGGCTTCGGGGAAACTGTTTTTT	CASSLSGASGKLFF
TRBV10-1	TRBD2	TRBJ2-2	-	TGCGCCAGCAGGGATGGGAATGGCGGGAGGGCCGCCGGGGAGCTGTTTTTT	CASRDGNGGRAAGELFF
TRBV7-2	TRBD2	TRBJ2-7	-	TGTGCCAGCAGCTTAGAGGCTAGCGGGAGCTACGAGCAGTACTTC	CASSLEASGSYEQYF
TRBV15	-	TRBJ2-1	-	TGTGCCACCAGCACCCCTATGGGGCTAGCGTCTTACAATGAGCAGTTCTTC	CATSTPMGLASYNEQFF